At least ten counts were recorded for the clone carrying this T cell receptor beta chain. Germline lookup yields CDR1 SNHLY and CDR2 FYNNEI. There are 14 residues in the CDR3. With 6 bases clipped from V and 4 bases from J, the junction kept 5 bases outside the gene matches. TCR beta CDR3 region amplification was performed from RNA transcripts. The HTBI primer set drove a first-round RT-PCR of the TCR CDR3. TCRdb called the multiplex PCR reads again in MiXCR, with one record for every CDR3 protein. Of roughly 420,000 distinct CDR3 sequences detected, approximately 15% appear once; the ten largest clones hold more than 4.5%. This specimen comes from a study of T cells in Graves' hyperthyroidism and ophthalmopathy.

The gene calls are TRBV2 and TRBJ1-5, with TRBD1 matching 8 bases. The sequenced sample consisted of blood. This receptor was obtained from a woman between 18 and 29 years old with Graves' hyperthyroidism. CDR3 bases: TGTGCCAGCAGCGAGACAGGGGATAATCAGCCCCAGCATTTT. It translates to CASSETGDNQPQHF.